This T cell receptor beta chain was found in a study of human T cells and chemical hapten exposure. In its sample, this clonotype was seen many times. The germline CDR1 and CDR2 sequences are SGHTA and FQGNSA. The V gene lost 9 bases and the J gene lost 2 bases, with 22 bases spanning the gap. This CDR3 has 16 amino acids. Time point meaning: healthy volunteer bleed at 2 weeks. Extraction yielded total RNA from whole blood (unfractionated). TCRdb ran MiXCR on the RACE reads and lists one entry per CDR3 protein. The sample yields about 45,000 distinct CDR3 sequences, approximately 4.7% seen once. This chain joins TRBV7-2 and TRBJ1-2; the D gene is possibly TRBD1 (6 bases). This TCR came from a female donor in good health. Some clones in this sample may be carry-over from other donors' samples. The sequencing input was whole blood. CDR3 amino acids: CASRGPRTVRNYGYTF. The CDR3, as DNA: TGTGCCAGTCGGGGTCCGAGGACAGTAAGAAACTATGGCTACACCTTC.